This T cell receptor beta chain derives from a study of shared clonotypes between healthy human individuals. Study context: Each donor's CD4 naive and CD4 memory cells filled three plates apiece, CD8 naive two, and CD8 memory one. Study-level points and caveats: For sorted subsets, rarefaction showed incomplete sequencing despite large depth. When compared with the clonotypes that were shared by all four sorted-subset donors, the non-shared clonotypes turned out to have lower generation probabilities.

This clone occurred once. The antigen is unknown. CD8 cells classed as naive were CD45RO-negative and positively selected for CCR7, excluding terminally differentiated effector memory CD45RA+ cells. The V segment lost 4 bases and the J segment 7 bases; nucleotides outside the gene matches: 7. The CDR3 length is 15 residues. Per germline, CDR1 SGHNT and CDR2 YYREEE (reference sequence). Repertoires were generated with immunoSEQ multiplex PCR, while TCRdb's copy carries only in-frame clones and drops some. The repertoire has millions of clones, approximately 94% of them found once; the top ten carry about 1.1%.

The chain uses TRBV5-4 and TRBJ2-1; 11 bases fit TRBD2. This TCR was recovered from a man in his late teens or twenties in good health. Specimen: naive CD8+ T cells sorted from blood. This CDR3 is CASSRQGLAENEQFF. The CDR3 DNA follows: TGTGCCAGCAGCCGGCAGGGACTAGCGGAAAATGAGCAGTTCTTC.